These T cell receptor beta chains were read from a single sample in a study of shared clonotypes between healthy human individuals. The table came from immunoSEQ multiplex PCR; TCRdb's copy has only in-frame clones and leaves some out. Altogether roughly 2.5 million clones are present, just over 90% being singletons, with the ten largest covering about 0.13%. The sequencing input was naive CD4+ T cells sorted from blood. Every receptor here comes from a man aged 18-30 years in good health. The CDR3 runs from the conserved cysteine through the conserved F or W. D genes are given only for firm matches. Only part of the rows carry a size: once, few, many, or a class if the clone is expanded.

j_call d_call clone_size v_call cdr3_nt cdr3_aa
TRBJ2-7 NA NA TRBV7-9 TGTGCCAGCAGCTTAAACTGGGGACCCTACGAGCAGTACTTC CASSLNWGPYEQYF
TRBJ2-5 NA NA TRBV25-1 TGTGCCAGCGGGACATCCCGGACCCAGTACTTC CASGTSRTQYF
TRBJ1-1 NA NA TRBV18 TGTGCCAGCTCATCGGAAGGGACGCTGAACACTGAAGCTTTCTTT CASSSEGTLNTEAFF
TRBJ1-1 NA NA TRBV28 TGTGCCAGCAGTTCATCTGGCGCAATGAACACTGAAGCTTTCTTT CASSSSGAMNTEAFF
TRBJ1-5 NA NA TRBV6-6 TGTGCCAGCAGGCCGGTGGGGGTTAGCAATCAGCCCCAGCATTTT CASRPVGVSNQPQHF
TRBJ2-3 TRBD2 NA TRBV5-6 TGTGCCAGCAGCTTACGGAGCGGGGGGGCTGCAGATACGCAGTATTTT CASSLRSGGAADTQYF
TRBJ2-3 NA NA TRBV9 TGTGCCAGCAGCCTCAGGACAAGGGCGGCAGATACGCAGTATTTT CASSLRTRAADTQYF
TRBJ1-2 NA NA TRBV6-5 TGTGCCAGCACCAGTCTCACAGGGCATGGCTACACCTTC CASTSLTGHGYTF
TRBJ1-6 NA NA TRBV4-2 TGTGCCAGCAGCCCCCCCATGGCAAGGATAAGCTCACCCCTCCACTTT CASSPPMARISSPLHF
TRBJ2-1 TRBD1 NA TRBV28 TGTGCCAGCAGCCCCCCCGGACAGGGGGCGTGGGAGCAGTTCTTC CASSPPGQGAWEQFF
TRBJ2-7 NA NA TRBV28 TGTGCCAGCAGTTTACAGGGCTTAGGACGCTACGAGCAGTACTTC CASSLQGLGRYEQYF
TRBJ1-1 TRBD1 NA TRBV9 TGTGCCAGCAGCGTAAAACCGGGACAGGGGGCCAACACTGAAGCTTTCTTT CASSVKPGQGANTEAFF
TRBJ2-1 TRBD2 NA TRBV6-1 TGTGCCAGCAGTGAAATTTTGGCGGGAGGTTCCTACAATGAGCAGTTCTTC CASSEILAGGSYNEQFF
TRBJ2-2 NA NA TRBV7-6 TGTGCCAGCAGCCGTCAAGAATCCGGGGAGCTGTTTTTT CASSRQESGELFF
TRBJ2-7 NA NA TRBV6-5 TGTGCCGTCGGAGGAGGACTGGCGGCCTACGAGCAGTACTTC CAVGGGLAAYEQYF
TRBJ2-2 NA NA TRBV2 TGTGCCAGCAGTGAGGGAATCGGGGAGCTGTTTTTT CASSEGIGELFF
TRBJ2-1 NA NA TRBV1 TGCACCAGCACCATCCCGGCGCGGGGGGGGAGACGGTCCTACAATGAGCAGTTCTTC CTSTIPARGGRRSYNEQFF
TRBJ1-4 NA once TRBV7-9 TGTGCCAGCGCCACTAATGCCGAAAAACTGTTTTTT CASATNAEKLFF
TRBJ2-3 NA NA TRBV4-1 TGCGCCAGCAGCCAGCCCCGGAGAGGGAGCACAGATACGCAGTATTTT CASSQPRRGSTDTQYF
TRBJ2-4 NA NA TRBV7-2 TGTGCCAGCCGAGGGGCAACGGGAAACATTCAGTACTTC CASRGATGNIQYF
TRBJ2-1 NA NA TRBV12-5 TGTGCTAGTGGTCTCGGGATTTCCTACAATGAGCAGTTCTTC CASGLGISYNEQFF
TRBJ1-1 TRBD1 NA TRBV5-1 TGCGCCTCACCTTCTACAGGACAGGGAAACACTGAAGCTTTCTTT CASPSTGQGNTEAFF
TRBJ2-7 TRBD2 NA TRBV5-1 TGCGCCAGCGGACTAGCGGGAACCTACGAGCAGTACTTC CASGLAGTYEQYF
TRBJ2-7 NA NA TRBV30 TGTGCCTGGATGGGCAGCAATAGCTACGAGCAGTACTTC CAWMGSNSYEQYF
TRBJ1-6 NA NA TRBV4-3 TGCGCCAGCAGCCAAGCTCAGGCAGGAAATTCACCCCTCCACTTT CASSQAQAGNSPLHF
TRBJ2-3 TRBD2 NA TRBV2 TGTGCCAGCAGTGAATGGGGACTAAACACAGATACGCAGTATTTT CASSEWGLNTDTQYF